Presented here are 12 T cell receptor beta chains from one specimen sequenced in a study of shared clonotypes between healthy human individuals. Generated by immunoSEQ multiplex PCR, the TCRdb table keeps only in-frame clones and is missing some. The table has millions of clones, about 95% seen once. CD45RO negativity and positive selection for CCR7 defined naive CD8 cells, a population that excluded terminally differentiated effector memory CD45RA+ cells. The sequenced sample consisted of naive CD8+ T cells sorted from blood. The source of these receptors is a man in his late teens or twenties in good health.

This sequence joins TRBV18 and TRBJ2-2, with 10 positions matching TRBD1. CDR3 length equals 14 residues. The junction had 7 bases not matched to a gene; V was cut back by 8 bases and J by 7 bases. Germline V CDR1 and CDR2: KGHSH, LQKENI. The CDR3 loop is CASIRDRGFGELFF. Written as DNA, the CDR3 is TGTGCCAGCATCCGGGACAGGGGATTCGGGGAGCTGTTTTTT.

V and J are TRBV7-9 and TRBJ1-3; D is undetermined. V was pared by 5 bases and J by 3 bases, with 11 bases between. Germline CDR1 SEHNR, CDR2 FQNEAQ (reference sequence). The CDR3 is 14 amino acids. The CDR3 DNA is TGTGCCAGCAGCCCGTCTGCCATTGGAAACACCATATATTTT. It translates to CASSPSAIGNTIYF.

This clone was seen just once. V gene TRBV4-1 combines with J gene TRBJ2-7; D call uncertain. CDR3 length: 12 residues. Deletions cut 0 bases from V and 10 bases from J, with 10 bases between. CDR1 MGHRA and CDR2 YSYEKL come from the germline V gene. In nucleotides, the CDR3 is TGCGCCAGCAGCCAAGATCGGCTCGAACAGTACTTC. Encoded protein: CASSQDRLEQYF.

V and J are TRBV7-6 and TRBJ2-7; 7 nucleotides line up with TRBD1. The ends lost 1 base at V and 2 bases at J; junction bases unmatched: 14. The CDR3 has 18 residues. The germline CDR1 and CDR2 sequences are SGHVS and FNYEAQ. The CDR3 region has the DNA TGTGCCAGCAGCTTAGAAGCATTTGGGGCAGGGGGTACCTACGAGCAGTACTTC. It codes for CASSLEAFGAGGTYEQYF.

This clone was detected once. J is TRBJ2-7 and V is TRBV28, with D perhaps TRBD1 (6 bases). Germline CDR1 and CDR2: MDHEN and SYDVKM. The CDR3 is 15 amino acids. V dropped 2 bases and J dropped 2 bases, with 13 bases sitting between them. CDR3 DNA: TGTGCCAGCAGTTTAGAACGGACAGAAACCTACGAGCAGTACTTC. As protein: CASSLERTETYEQYF.

This rearrangement joins TRBV7-9 to TRBJ1-2; D call uncertain. The germline CDR1 and CDR2 sequences are SEHNR and FQNEAQ (reference sequence). CDR3 length: 12 amino acids. The germline V and J ends were trimmed by 5 bases and 4 bases, with 8 bases remaining between them. The CDR3 sequence: CASSPIIYGYTF. CDR3 nucleotides: TGTGCCAGCAGCCCTATAATCTATGGCTACACCTTC.

The rearrangement uses TRBV4-1 and TRBJ1-1, with TRBD1 as a possible D gene (5 bases). Deletions cut 4 bases from V and 0 bases from J, with 12 bases between. The germline gives CDR1 MGHRA, CDR2 YSYEKL. The CDR3 is 15 residues long. DNA for the CDR3: TGCGCCAGCAGCCCAGAGGGGATTATGAACACTGAAGCTTTCTTT. Encoded protein: CASSPEGIMNTEAFF.

Details on this clone: The sample contains more than one DNA sequence encoding this CDR3. The chain combines TRBV11-2 with TRBJ2-7; 9 bases align to TRBD2. Germline CDR1 and CDR2: SGHAT and FQNNGV. Losses at the gene ends were 4 bases for V and 4 bases for J; bases not matched to a gene: 5. The CDR3 covers 14 residues. The CDR3 protein is CASSSTSGGYEQYF. CDR3 nucleotide sequence: TGTGCCAGCAGCTCGACTAGCGGAGGTTACGAGCAGTACTTC. Complete variable domain (other parts from reference TRBV11-2 and TRBJ2-7): EAGVAQSPRYKIIEKRQSVAFWCNPISGHATLYWYQQILGQGPKLLIQFQNNGVVDDSQLPKDRFSAERLKGVDSTLKIQPAKLEDSAVYLCASSSTSGGYEQYFGPGTRLTVT.

This chain links TRBV7-9 with TRBJ1-2; D is unresolved. Looked up from germline, CDR1 is SEHNR and CDR2 is FQNEAQ (reference sequence). V lost 4 bases to trimming and J lost 4 bases, with 16 bases between them. The length of the CDR3 is 15 residues. The CDR3 region is CASSSSTGSLYGYTF. The CDR3 coding sequence is TGTGCCAGCAGCTCATCAACCGGCAGCCTCTATGGCTACACCTTC.

The chain uses TRBV6-5 and TRBJ2-3; 7 bases are shared with TRBD2. The germline V gene has CDR1 MNHEY and CDR2 SVGAGI. The CDR3 has 15 amino acids. V lost 5 bases and J lost 0; bases outside the gene matches: 5. Here the CDR3 DNA reads TGTGCCAGCAGTATCACTAGCGAGAGCACAGATACGCAGTATTTT. Translated: CASSITSESTDTQYF.

This chain uses TRBV9 with TRBJ2-4, with D possibly called TRBD1 or TRBD2 (7 bases each). Trimming took 0 bases from V and 9 from J, leaving 13 bases between them. Germline V gives CDR1 SGDLS, CDR2 YYNGEE. The CDR3 consists of 14 residues. DNA for the CDR3: TGTGCCAGCAGCGTAGCGCAGGGGGAGGGCATTCAGTACTTC. Translating gives CASSVAQGEGIQYF.

The V gene is TRBV6-1, the J gene TRBJ2-5; D not certain. CDR1 and CDR2 from the germline V gene are MNHNS and SASEGT. The CDR3 covers 15 residues. Trimming pared 3 bases from V and 2 bases from J, leaving 13 bases between. The CDR3 nucleotides read TGTGCCAGCAGTGAGTTGGGGTTGGTGCAAGAGACCCAGTACTTC. It codes for CASSELGLVQETQYF.